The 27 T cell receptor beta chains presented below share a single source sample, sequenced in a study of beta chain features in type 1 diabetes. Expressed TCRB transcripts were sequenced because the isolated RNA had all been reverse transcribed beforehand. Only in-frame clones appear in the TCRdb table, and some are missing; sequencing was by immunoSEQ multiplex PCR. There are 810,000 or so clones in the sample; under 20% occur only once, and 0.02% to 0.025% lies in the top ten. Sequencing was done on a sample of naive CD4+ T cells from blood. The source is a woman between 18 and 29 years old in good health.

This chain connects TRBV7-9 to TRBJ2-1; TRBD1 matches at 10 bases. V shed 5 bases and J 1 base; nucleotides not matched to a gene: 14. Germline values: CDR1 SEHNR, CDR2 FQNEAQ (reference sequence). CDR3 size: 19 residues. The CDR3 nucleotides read TGTGCCAGCAGCCGAGCCCCGGGACAGGGGCGTAGGTCCTACAATGAGCAGTTCTTC. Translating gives CASSRAPGQGRRSYNEQFF. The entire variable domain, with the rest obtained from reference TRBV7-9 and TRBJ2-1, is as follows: DTGVSQNPRHKITKRGQNVTFRCDPISEHNRLYWYRQTLGQGPEFLTYFQNEAQLEKSRLLSDRFSAERPKGSFSTLEIQRTEQGDSAMYLCASSRAPGQGRRSYNEQFFGPGTRLTVL.

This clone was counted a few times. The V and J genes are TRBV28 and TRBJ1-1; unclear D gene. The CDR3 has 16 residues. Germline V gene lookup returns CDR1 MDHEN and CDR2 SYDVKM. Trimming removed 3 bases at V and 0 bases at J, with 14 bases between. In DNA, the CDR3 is TGTGCCAGCAGTTTCGCTTGGACGGGTATGAACACTGAAGCTTTCTTT. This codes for CASSFAWTGMNTEAFF.

In DNA form, the CDR3 reads TGTGCCACCCGAGGGACTAATGAAAAACTGTTTTTT. Protein product: CATRGTNEKLFF. The chain is built from TRBV15 and TRBJ1-4; D is unresolved. Germline CDR1 is LNHNV and CDR2 is YYDKDF (reference sequence). Trimming shortened V by 8 bases and J by 2 bases, and 6 bases separated the two germline ends. CDR3 length: 12 residues.

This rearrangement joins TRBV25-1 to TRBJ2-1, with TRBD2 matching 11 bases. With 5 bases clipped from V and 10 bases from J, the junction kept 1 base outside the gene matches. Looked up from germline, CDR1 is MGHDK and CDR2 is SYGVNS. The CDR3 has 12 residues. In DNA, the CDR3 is TGTGCCAGCAGTCTAGCGGGAGGCGAGCAGTTCTTC. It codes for CASSLAGGEQFF.

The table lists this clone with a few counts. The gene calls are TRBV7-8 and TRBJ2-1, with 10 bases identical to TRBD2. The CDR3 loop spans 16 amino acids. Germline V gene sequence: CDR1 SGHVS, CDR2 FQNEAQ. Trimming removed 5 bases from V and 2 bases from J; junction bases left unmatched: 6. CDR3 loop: CASSRSGLAAYNEQFF. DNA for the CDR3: TGTGCCAGCAGCCGCTCAGGACTAGCGGCCTACAATGAGCAGTTCTTC.

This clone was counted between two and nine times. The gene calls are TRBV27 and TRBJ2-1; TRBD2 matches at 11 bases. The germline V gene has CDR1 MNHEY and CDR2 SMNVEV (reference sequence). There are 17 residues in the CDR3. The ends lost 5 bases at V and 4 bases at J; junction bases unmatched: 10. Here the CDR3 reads CASSLARTSGYYNEQFF. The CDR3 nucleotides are TGTGCCAGCAGTCTGGCCCGGACTAGCGGGTATTACAATGAGCAGTTCTTC.

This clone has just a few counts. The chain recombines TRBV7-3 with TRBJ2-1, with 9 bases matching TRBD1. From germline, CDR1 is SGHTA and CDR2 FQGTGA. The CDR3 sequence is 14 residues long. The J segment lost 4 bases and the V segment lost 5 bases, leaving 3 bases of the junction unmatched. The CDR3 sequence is CASSVGTGYNEQFF. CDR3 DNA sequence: TGTGCCAGCAGCGTCGGGACAGGGTACAATGAGCAGTTCTTC.

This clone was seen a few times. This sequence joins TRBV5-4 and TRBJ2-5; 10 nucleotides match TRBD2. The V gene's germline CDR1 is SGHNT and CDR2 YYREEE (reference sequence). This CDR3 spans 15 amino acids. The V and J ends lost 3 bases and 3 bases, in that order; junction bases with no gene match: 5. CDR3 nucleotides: TGTGCCAGCAGCTCTAGCGGGAGAGGCGAAGAGACCCAGTACTTC. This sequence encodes CASSSSGRGEETQYF.

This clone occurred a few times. The CDR3 loop reads CASSLVETGTQYF. DNA for the CDR3: TGTGCCAGCAGCTTAGTGGAGACGGGAACCCAGTACTTC. This rearrangement joins TRBV7-3 to TRBJ2-5, with D tentatively TRBD2 (5 bases). CDR3 length: 13 amino acids. V was pared by 2 bases and J by 8 bases, with 12 bases between. CDR1 is SGHTA, CDR2 FQGTGA, per germline.

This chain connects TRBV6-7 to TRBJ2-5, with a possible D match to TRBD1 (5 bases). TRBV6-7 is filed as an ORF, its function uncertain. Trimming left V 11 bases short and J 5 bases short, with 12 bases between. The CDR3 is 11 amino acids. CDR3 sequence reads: CAGRQSETQYF. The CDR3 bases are TGTGCCGGACGACAGAGCGAGACCCAGTACTTC.

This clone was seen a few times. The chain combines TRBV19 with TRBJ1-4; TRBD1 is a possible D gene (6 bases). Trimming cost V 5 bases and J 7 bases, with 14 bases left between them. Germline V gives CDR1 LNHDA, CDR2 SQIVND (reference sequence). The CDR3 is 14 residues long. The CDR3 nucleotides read TGTGCCAGTAGTCAACAGACAGGTTCTGAAAAACTGTTTTTT. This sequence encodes CASSQQTGSEKLFF.

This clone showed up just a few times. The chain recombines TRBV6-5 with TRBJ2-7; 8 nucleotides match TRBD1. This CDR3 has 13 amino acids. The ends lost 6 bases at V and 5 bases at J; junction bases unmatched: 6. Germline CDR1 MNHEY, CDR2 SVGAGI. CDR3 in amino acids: CASRPTGGHEQYF. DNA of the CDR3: TGTGCCAGCAGGCCTACAGGGGGTCACGAGCAGTACTTC.

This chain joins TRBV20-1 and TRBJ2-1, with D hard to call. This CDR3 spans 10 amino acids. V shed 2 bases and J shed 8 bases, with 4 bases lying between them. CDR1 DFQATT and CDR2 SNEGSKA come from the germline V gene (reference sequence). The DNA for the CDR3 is TGCAGTGCTAGAATCCATGAGCAGTTCTTC. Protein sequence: CSARIHEQFF.

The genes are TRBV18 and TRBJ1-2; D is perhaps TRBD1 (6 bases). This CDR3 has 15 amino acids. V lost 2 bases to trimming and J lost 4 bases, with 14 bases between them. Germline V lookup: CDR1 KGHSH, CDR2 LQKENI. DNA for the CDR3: TGTGCCAGCTCACCAATGGACAGCCCGTCCTATGGCTACACCTTC. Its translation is CASSPMDSPSYGYTF.

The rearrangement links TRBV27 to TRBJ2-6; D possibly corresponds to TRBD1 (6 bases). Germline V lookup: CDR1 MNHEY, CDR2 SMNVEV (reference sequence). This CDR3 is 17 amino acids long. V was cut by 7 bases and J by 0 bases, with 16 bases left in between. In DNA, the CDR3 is TGTGCCAGCAAGAAGACAGGCTTCCTCTCTGGGGCCAACGTCCTGACTTTC. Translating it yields CASKKTGFLSGANVLTF.

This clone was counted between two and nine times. The CDR3 bases are TGTGCAGCAACTAGGGCTAGCGAGCGCTACGAGCAGTACTTC. Its protein is CAATRASERYEQYF. The chain is built from TRBV2 and TRBJ2-7; D perhaps matches TRBD2 (6 bases). The CDR3 runs to 14 residues. Germline V lookup: CDR1 SNHLY, CDR2 FYNNEI.

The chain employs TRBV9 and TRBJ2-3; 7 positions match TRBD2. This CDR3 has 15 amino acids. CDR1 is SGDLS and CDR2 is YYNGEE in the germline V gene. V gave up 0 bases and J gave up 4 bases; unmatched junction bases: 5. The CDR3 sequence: CASSVEVLAPDTQYF. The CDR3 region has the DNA TGTGCCAGCAGCGTAGAAGTACTAGCGCCAGATACGCAGTATTTT. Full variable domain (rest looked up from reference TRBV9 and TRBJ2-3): DSGVTQTPKHLITATGQRVTLRCSPRSGDLSVYWYQQSLDQGLQFLIQYYNGEERAKGNILERFSAQQFPDLHSELNLSSLELGDSALYFCASSVEVLAPDTQYFGPGTRLTVL.

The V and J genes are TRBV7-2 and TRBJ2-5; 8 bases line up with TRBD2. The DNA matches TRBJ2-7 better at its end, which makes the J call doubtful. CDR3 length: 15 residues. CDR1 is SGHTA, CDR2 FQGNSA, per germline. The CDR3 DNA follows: TGTGCCAGCAGCCCCCGGACTAGCACCGAGTACGAGCAGTACTTC. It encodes CASSPRTSTEYEQYF.

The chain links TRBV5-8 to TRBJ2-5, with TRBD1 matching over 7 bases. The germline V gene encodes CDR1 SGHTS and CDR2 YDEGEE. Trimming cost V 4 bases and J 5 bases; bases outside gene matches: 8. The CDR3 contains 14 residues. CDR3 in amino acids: CASSGGQLRETQYF. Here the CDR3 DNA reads TGTGCCAGCAGCGGGGGACAGCTGAGGGAGACCCAGTACTTC. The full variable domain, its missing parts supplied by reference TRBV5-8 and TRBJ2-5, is EAGVTQSPTHLIKTRGQQATLRCSPISGHTSVYWYQQALGLGLQFLLWYDEGEERNRGNFPPRFSGRQFPNYSSELNVNALELEDSALYLCASSGGQLRETQYFGPGTRLLVL.

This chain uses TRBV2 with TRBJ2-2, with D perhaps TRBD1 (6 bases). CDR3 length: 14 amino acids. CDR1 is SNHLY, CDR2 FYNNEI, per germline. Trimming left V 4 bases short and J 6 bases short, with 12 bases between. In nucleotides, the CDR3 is TGTGCCAGCAGTGGCCCGACAGGAGCCGGGGAGCTGTTTTTT. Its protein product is CASSGPTGAGELFF. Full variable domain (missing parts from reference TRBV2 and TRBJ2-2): EPEVTQTPSHQVTQMGQEVILRCVPISNHLYFYWYRQILGQKVEFLVSFYNNEISEKSEIFDDQFSVERPDGSNFTLKIRSTKLEDSAMYFCASSGPTGAGELFFGEGSRLTVL.

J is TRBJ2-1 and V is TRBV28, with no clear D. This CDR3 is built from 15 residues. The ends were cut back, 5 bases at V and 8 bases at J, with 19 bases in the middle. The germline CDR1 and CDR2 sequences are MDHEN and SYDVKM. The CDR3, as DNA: TGTGCCAGCAGTCCGGACCCATACAACCGGGATGAGCAGTTCTTC. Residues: CASSPDPYNRDEQFF.

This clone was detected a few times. CDR3 coding DNA: TGTGCCAGCAGCTTAGGAGGCCTAGCGGGTAACAAAAACATTCAGTACTTC. Protein sequence: CASSLGGLAGNKNIQYF. V usage is TRBV7-2 and J usage is TRBJ2-4, with TRBD2 identical over 8 bases. The CDR3 consists of 17 residues. Unmatched junction bases numbered 8, after V lost 1 base and J lost 3 bases. Germline loops: CDR1 SGHTA, CDR2 FQGNSA.

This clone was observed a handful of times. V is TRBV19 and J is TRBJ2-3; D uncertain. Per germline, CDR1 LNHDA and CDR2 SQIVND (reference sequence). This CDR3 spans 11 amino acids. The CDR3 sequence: CPRQFGDTQYF. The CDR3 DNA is TGTCCCCGGCAGTTTGGAGATACGCAGTATTTT.

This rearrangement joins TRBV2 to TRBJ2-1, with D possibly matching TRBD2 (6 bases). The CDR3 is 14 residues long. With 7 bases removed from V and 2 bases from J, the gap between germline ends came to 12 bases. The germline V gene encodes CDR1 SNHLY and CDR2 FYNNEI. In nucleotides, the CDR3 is TGTGCCAGCAAAAAGGAGGGGACCTACAATGAGCAGTTCTTC. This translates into CASKKEGTYNEQFF.

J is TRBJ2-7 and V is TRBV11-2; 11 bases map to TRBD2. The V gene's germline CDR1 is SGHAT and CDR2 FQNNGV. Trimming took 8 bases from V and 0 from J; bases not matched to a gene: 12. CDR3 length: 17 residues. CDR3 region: CASRTLTSGASSYEQYF. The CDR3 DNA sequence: TGTGCCAGCCGAACCCTGACTAGCGGGGCGAGCTCCTACGAGCAGTACTTC.

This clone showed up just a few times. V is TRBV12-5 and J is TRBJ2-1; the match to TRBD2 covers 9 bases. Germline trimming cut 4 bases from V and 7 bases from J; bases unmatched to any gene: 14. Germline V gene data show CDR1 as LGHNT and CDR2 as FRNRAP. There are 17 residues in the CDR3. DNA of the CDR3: TGTGCTAGTGGTTGGCAAGGCGGGAGGGCCTCTGGGAATGAGCAGTTCTTC. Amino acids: CASGWQGGRASGNEQFF.

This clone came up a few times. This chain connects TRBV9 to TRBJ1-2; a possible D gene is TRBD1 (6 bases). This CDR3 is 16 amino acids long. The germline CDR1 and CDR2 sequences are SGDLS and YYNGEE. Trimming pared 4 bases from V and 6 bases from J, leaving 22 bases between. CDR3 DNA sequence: TGTGCCAGCAGCAACGGTAGGGGGGTTGGTACTAATGGCTACACCTTC. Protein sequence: CASSNGRGVGTNGYTF.